The T cell receptor (beta chain) described here comes from a study of CD8 T cells in ankylosing spondylitis. Researchers built TCR beta libraries using quantitative 5'-RACE with molecular barcodes. Via MiXCR, TCRdb re-called the 5' RACE reads, giving one row per CDR3 protein. The profile covers hundreds of thousands of distinct CDR3 sequences, with 7% to 10% appearing a single time and more than 4% taken by the ten largest. This clonotype was found once. The antigen is not known. It may be a read error: a sequence one base away is much more abundant. Overall study findings and caveats: Seemingly distinctive of ankylosing spondylitis blood was a TCR beta motif formed by eight highly homologous variants.

Per germline, CDR1 SQVTM and CDR2 ANQGSEA. With 3 bases clipped from V and 15 bases from J, the junction kept 10 bases outside the gene matches. This CDR3 comprises 12 residues. This rearrangement joins TRBV29-1 to TRBJ2-1; 8 bases fit TRBD2. The clonotype originates from a female donor with ankylosing spondylitis or in good health (not recorded which). Specimen: blood, either unsorted or a sorted T cell fraction (not recorded which). This chain's CDR3 is CSVDGSGIGPFF. In nucleotides, the CDR3 is TGCAGCGTTGACGGTAGCGGGATAGGTCCGTTCTTC.